These 7 T cell receptor beta chains were sequenced from one sample in a study of blood T cell repertoires in COVID-19 (dated by TCRdb to the early 2020s). Libraries were made using the immunoSEQ multiplex PCR assay. The clones in this table, taken by TCRdb from immuneACCESS, are in-frame only. Not every clone is retained; where verified, under half of the shortfall comes from an unresolved V gene, and the cause of the rest is unknown. The sample table contains under 450,000 clones; only one count was recorded for approximately 90% of them. 1.5% to 1.8% of the sample is taken by the ten largest. Specimen: peripheral blood. These receptors all come from a woman aged 40 to 55 with COVID-19, enrolled during active disease.

The gene calls are TRBV30 and TRBJ2-7; TRBD1 matches at 8 bases. CDR1 is GTSNPN, CDR2 SVGIG, per germline (reference sequence). CDR3 length: 14 amino acids. Trimming removed 4 bases from V and 3 bases from J; junction bases left unmatched: 8. This chain's CDR3 is CAWTQGAAGYEQYF. The CDR3 DNA reads TGTGCCTGGACCCAGGGGGCGGCGGGCTACGAGCAGTACTTC.

This chain connects TRBV6-5 to TRBJ1-2; possibly TRBD1 for D (5 bases). CDR1 is MNHEY and CDR2 is SVGAGI in the germline V gene. This CDR3 is built from 13 residues. V lost 2 bases and J 8 bases, leaving 12 bases between the germline ends. This CDR3 reads CASSYPGGAGYTF. CDR3 nucleotides: TGTGCCAGCAGTTACCCGGGAGGGGCCGGCTACACCTTC.

This chain connects TRBV4-1 to TRBJ2-1; D ambiguous. The germline gives CDR1 MGHRA, CDR2 YSYEKL. The V end was cut by 1 base, the J end by 6 bases, with 10 bases between. The CDR3 extends over 14 amino acids. For the CDR3, the DNA is TGCGCCAGCAGCCAAGGAGCCCCGCTCAATGAGCAGTTCTTC. As protein: CASSQGAPLNEQFF.

The chain couples TRBV4-1 to TRBJ1-2; D is unresolved. This CDR3 contains 13 residues. V was trimmed by 1 base and J by 4 bases, leaving 7 bases between them. CDR1 and CDR2 (germline): MGHRA, YSYEKL. The DNA of the CDR3 is TGCGCCAGCAGCCAAGTTGGACTCTATGGCTACACCTTC. It translates to CASSQVGLYGYTF.

J is TRBJ2-2 and V is TRBV7-2, with 9 bases lining up with TRBD1. The CDR3 sequence is 17 residues long. CDR1 is SGHTA, CDR2 FQGNSA, per germline. The ends lost 1 base at V and 3 bases at J; junction bases unmatched: 6. DNA of the CDR3: TGTGCCAGCAGCTTAGTGGGACAGGGAAAGTACACCGGGGAGCTGTTTTTT. Its translation is CASSLVGQGKYTGELFF.

V is TRBV15 and J is TRBJ2-1, with 10 bases fitting TRBD1. Germline CDR1 reads LNHNV; CDR2 reads YYDKDF (reference sequence). V gave up 4 bases and J gave up 3 bases; unmatched junction bases: 6. The length of the CDR3 is 16 residues. DNA for the CDR3: TGTGCCACCAGCACTCGCCGGGACAGGGGCTACAATGAGCAGTTCTTC. It encodes CATSTRRDRGYNEQFF.

CDR3 in DNA: TGCGCCAGCAGCTGGGTGCGGGACAGGGGGCGAGGTGGAAACACCATATATTTT. Protein product: CASSWVRDRGRGGNTIYF. V is TRBV5-1 and J is TRBJ1-3; TRBD1 aligns across 12 bases. CDR1 is SGHRS and CDR2 is YFSETQ in the germline V gene. The V and J ends lost 3 bases and 3 bases, in that order; junction bases with no gene match: 10. The CDR3 consists of 18 residues. Together with reference TRBV5-1 and TRBJ1-3, the CDR3 gives the full variable domain: KAGVTQTPRYLIKTRGQQVTLSCSPISGHRSVSWYQQTPGQGLQFLFEYFSETQRNKGNFPGRFSGRQFSNSRSEMNVSTLELGDSALYLCASSWVRDRGRGGNTIYFGEGSWLTVV.